This T cell receptor (beta chain) comes out of a study of somatic mutations in cytotoxic T cells in rheumatoid arthritis. There are 14 residues in the CDR3. Germline V lookup: CDR1 MNHEY, CDR2 SMNVEV (reference sequence). The V and J ends lost 5 bases and 10 bases respectively, with 19 bases between them. The assay was immunoSEQ multiplex PCR, and TCRdb's table has in-frame clones only and misses some. The data show about 27,000 clones, roughly 70% seen once. This rearrangement joins TRBV27 to TRBJ2-3; D is unresolved. The clonotype was recovered from a woman under 30 in good health. The sample was CD8+ T cells sorted from blood. CDR3 region: CASSPSAHAHPQYF. The CDR3 nucleotides read TGTGCCAGCAGTCCGTCAGCCCATGCCCATCCGCAGTATTTT.